The rows below give T cell receptor beta chains drawn from one sample of a study of shared clonotypes between healthy human individuals. Profiled with immunoSEQ multiplex PCR; TCRdb holds only in-frame clones, not every one. The table records fewer than 400,000 clones, 74% of them present only once. Sequencing was carried out using memory CD4+ T cells sorted from blood. These receptors were collected from a man aged 30 to 39 in good health. Both conserved end residues are part of each CDR3. The D gene is left open where the match is weak. The size entry is marked missing in some rows and otherwise reads once, few, many or a size class.

V: TRBV28; D: .; size: .; J: TRBJ1-2; CDR3: CASSLVAGRRNGYTF; DNA: TGTGCCAGCAGTTTAGTAGCAGGGAGGAGGAATGGCTACACCTTC
V: TRBV5-1; D: .; size: .; J: TRBJ2-7; CDR3: CASSLVSSSSGWGADEQYF; DNA: TGCGCCAGCAGCTTGGTTAGTTCCTCTAGTGGTTGGGGAGCCGACGAGCAGTACTTC
V: TRBV7-6; D: TRBD2; size: few; J: TRBJ2-1; CDR3: CASSLAGGGGRANNEQFF; DNA: TGTGCCAGCAGCTTAGCAGGAGGAGGCGGGAGGGCCAACAATGAGCAGTTCTTC
V: TRBV11-2; D: .; size: .; J: TRBJ2-5; CDR3: CASSLVWAADQETQYF; DNA: TGTGCCAGCAGCTTAGTGTGGGCGGCGGACCAAGAGACCCAGTACTTC
V: TRBV6-6; D: TRBD2; size: many; J: TRBJ2-1; CDR3: CASSPSGTGNEQFF; DNA: TGTGCCAGCAGTCCTAGCGGGACCGGGAATGAGCAGTTCTTC
V: TRBV10-2; D: TRBD2; size: .; J: TRBJ2-1; CDR3: CASTTSGRARNEQFF; DNA: TGCGCCAGCACTACTAGCGGGAGGGCAAGGAATGAGCAGTTCTTC
V: TRBV28; D: TRBD1; size: .; J: TRBJ1-2; CDR3: CASSLPDRANYGYTF; DNA: TGTGCCAGCAGTCTGCCCGACAGGGCTAACTATGGCTACACCTTC
V: TRBV5-1; D: .; size: .; J: TRBJ2-1; CDR3: CASSSELGSYNEQFF; DNA: TGCGCCAGCAGCTCAGAGCTAGGGTCCTACAATGAGCAGTTCTTC
V: TRBV5-4; D: .; size: .; J: TRBJ1-1; CDR3: CASSLGEAEAFF; DNA: TGTGCCAGCAGCTTAGGGGAGGCGGAAGCTTTCTTT
V: TRBV7-2; D: .; size: .; J: TRBJ2-7; CDR3: CASSRMRGEQYF; DNA: TGTGCCAGCAGTCGGATGCGGGGCGAGCAGTACTTC
V: TRBV19; D: .; size: .; J: TRBJ1-4; CDR3: CASSSTLQGYKLFF; DNA: TGTGCCAGTAGTTCGACGCTTCAGGGCTACAAACTGTTTTTT
V: TRBV5-4; D: .; size: .; J: TRBJ1-3; CDR3: CASSLRGAGNTIYF; DNA: TGTGCCAGCAGCCTACGGGGTGCTGGAAACACCATATATTTT
V: TRBV30; D: .; size: few; J: TRBJ1-1; CDR3: CAWSATGNTEAFF; DNA: TGTGCCTGGAGTGCTACAGGGAACACTGAAGCTTTCTTT
V: TRBV13; D: .; size: .; J: TRBJ2-7; CDR3: CASSLRGGAYEQYF; DNA: TGTGCCAGCAGCTTACGTGGGGGTGCCTACGAGCAGTACTTC